This T cell receptor (beta chain) was identified during a study of OX40 agonist ivuxolimab in advanced cancers. Repertoires were generated with immunoSEQ multiplex PCR, while TCRdb's copy carries only in-frame clones and drops some. Among 45,000 to 60,000 clones listed, just under 90% were seen once. The CDR3 totals 16 residues. V lost 0 bases and J 7 bases, leaving 19 bases between the germline ends. Germline CDR1 and CDR2: MNHEY and SMNVEV (reference sequence). The sample consisted of CD4+ or CD8+ T cells sorted from blood, taken in a trial of the OX40 agonist ivuxolimab. The chain carries TRBV27 and TRBJ2-7; a possible D gene is TRBD2 (6 bases). This sequence originates from an adult with an advanced solid tumor such as melanoma, head and neck, liver or kidney cancer. Here the CDR3 DNA reads TGTGCCAGCAGTTTATCGACGTTAGCCGGGGGTCGGGAGCAGTACTTC. This gives the protein CASSLSTLAGGREQYF.